The 20 T cell receptor beta chains given below trace back to one sample, sequenced in a study of PD-L1 blockade in urothelial cancer. Regarding time point: pretreatment peripheral blood. TCRdb keeps only in-frame clones here, not all; method: immunoSEQ multiplex PCR. The data contain 50,000 to 55,000 clones, around four fifths of them singletons. This material consisted of PBMCs, taken around atezolizumab (anti-PD-L1) treatment. Every receptor here comes from a man aged 50-59 years with urothelial cancer.

This chain connects TRBV11-2 to TRBJ2-1; possible D gene TRBD1, 6 bases. The CDR3 extends over 17 amino acids. From germline, CDR1 is SGHAT and CDR2 FQNNGV. V was cut by 1 base and J by 0 bases, with 13 bases left in between. The CDR3: CASSLGQGISSYNEQFF. CDR3 nucleotide sequence: TGTGCCAGCAGCTTAGGCCAGGGGATCAGCTCCTACAATGAGCAGTTCTTC. Drawing the rest from reference TRBV11-2 and TRBJ2-1, the complete variable domain is EAGVAQSPRYKIIEKRQSVAFWCNPISGHATLYWYQQILGQGPKLLIQFQNNGVVDDSQLPKDRFSAERLKGVDSTLKIQPAKLEDSAVYLCASSLGQGISSYNEQFFGPGTRLTVL.

This sequence joins TRBV6-5 and TRBJ1-3, with D tentatively TRBD1 (5 bases). The CDR3 has 14 residues. The germline CDR1 and CDR2 sequences are MNHEY and SVGAGI. Trimming took 7 bases from V and 0 from J, leaving 10 bases between them. The CDR3 spells CASKAGSSGNTIYF. CDR3 sequence (DNA): TGTGCCAGCAAGGCAGGGTCCTCTGGAAACACCATATATTTT.

CDR3 DNA: TGTGCCACCCTCAAAATGCGCGAGCAGTACTTC. As protein: CATLKMREQYF. The chain recombines TRBV6-5 with TRBJ2-7; D ambiguous. The CDR3 totals 11 residues. V lost 10 bases, J lost 6 bases, and 13 bases lay in between. The V gene's germline CDR1 is MNHEY and CDR2 SVGAGI.

V gene TRBV9 combines with J gene TRBJ2-2, with a tentative D call TRBD1 (5 bases). The CDR3 totals 13 residues. Germline CDR1 SGDLS, CDR2 YYNGEE. Deletions cut 0 bases from V and 8 bases from J, with 8 bases between. The CDR3 bases are TGTGCCAGCAGCGTAGTAGGGGTTGGGGAGCTGTTTTTT. Its protein is CASSVVGVGELFF. Using reference TRBV9 and TRBJ2-2 for the parts outside the CDR3, the full variable domain is DSGVTQTPKHLITATGQRVTLRCSPRSGDLSVYWYQQSLDQGLQFLIQYYNGEERAKGNILERFSAQQFPDLHSELNLSSLELGDSALYFCASSVVGVGELFFGEGSRLTVL.

The chain links TRBV5-4 to TRBJ1-5, with 7 bases aligning to TRBD1. This CDR3 is 14 amino acids long. Germline trimming cut 4 bases from V and 4 bases from J; bases unmatched to any gene: 5. Germline V lookup: CDR1 SGHNT, CDR2 YYREEE (reference sequence). The CDR3 sequence is CASSIDRENQPQHF. CDR3 DNA sequence: TGTGCCAGCAGCATAGACAGGGAAAATCAGCCCCAGCATTTT.

The rearrangement links TRBV5-5 to TRBJ1-5; no reliable D call. CDR3 length: 14 amino acids. V lost 4 bases and J 5 bases, leaving 13 bases between the germline ends. Germline lookup yields CDR1 SGHKS and CDR2 YYEKEE (reference sequence). CDR3 sequence reads: CASSRDRGDQPQHF. Here the CDR3 DNA reads TGTGCCAGCAGCCGGGATCGGGGTGATCAGCCCCAGCATTTT.

This clone has just one count. This chain connects TRBV6-5 to TRBJ2-1; D remains ambiguous. This CDR3 is 12 amino acids long. V lost 6 bases and J 8 bases, leaving 11 bases between the germline ends. Germline V gene lookup returns CDR1 MNHEY and CDR2 SVGAGI. CDR3 in amino acids: CASRSRVDEQFF. The CDR3 coding sequence is TGTGCCAGCAGATCCCGGGTGGATGAGCAGTTCTTC.

This clone was seen more than once but under ten times. J is TRBJ1-2 and V is TRBV6-1; TRBD1 agrees at 9 bases. The CDR3 is 13 residues long. The V and J ends lost 7 bases and 7 bases, in that order; junction bases with no gene match: 7. Germline values: CDR1 MNHNS, CDR2 SASEGT. This CDR3 is CASTGTGFGGYTF. The CDR3 bases are TGTGCCAGCACGGGGACAGGGTTCGGTGGCTACACCTTC.

The chain joins TRBV7-9 to TRBJ2-1; 9 nucleotides align to TRBD2. CDR3 size: 15 residues. Germline CDR1 reads SEHNR; CDR2 reads FQNEAQ (reference sequence). The trim removed 7 bases at V and 8 bases at J, leaving 12 bases unmatched. CDR3 loop: CASTLGGGRADEQFF. The DNA of the CDR3 is TGTGCCAGCACCTTGGGGGGCGGGAGGGCCGATGAGCAGTTCTTC.

The rearrangement uses TRBV28 and TRBJ1-2; weak D call: TRBD1 (6 bases). Between the trimmed V and J ends, which lost 2 bases and 3 bases, there was a span of 10 bases. Germline V lookup: CDR1 MDHEN, CDR2 SYDVKM. The CDR3 runs 14 residues. The CDR3 coding sequence is TGTGCCAGCAGTTTACTTAAGGGGGACTATGGCTACACCTTC. It translates to CASSLLKGDYGYTF.

The chain carries TRBV29-1 and TRBJ2-3; 12 bases match TRBD2. J gave up 3 bases and V 5 bases, and 3 bases lay outside the gene matches. The germline CDR1 and CDR2 sequences are SQVTM and ANQGSEA. This CDR3 region has 14 residues. The chain's CDR3 is CSVTTSGRTDTQYF. CDR3 coding DNA: TGCAGCGTTACGACTAGCGGGAGAACAGATACGCAGTATTTT.

The chain carries TRBV28 and TRBJ2-5, with 9 bases matching TRBD1. CDR3 size: 13 residues. Germline assignment: CDR1 MDHEN and CDR2 SYDVKM. V lost 10 bases to trimming and J lost 3 bases; unmatched junction nucleotides: 6. The CDR3 nucleotides read TGTGCCATAAACAGGGGGCGAGAAGAGACCCAGTACTTC. It translates to CAINRGREETQYF.

The rearrangement links TRBV7-9 to TRBJ2-1, with no clear D. V gave up 5 bases and J gave up 3 bases, with 14 bases separating them. CDR3 length: 15 residues. Germline CDR1 reads SEHNR; CDR2 reads FQNEAQ (reference sequence). The CDR3 DNA follows: TGTGCCAGCAGCCGTGCGGTTGTAGGCTACAATGAGCAGTTCTTC. Amino acids: CASSRAVVGYNEQFF.

This chain links TRBV9 with TRBJ2-1, with TRBD1 matching 7 bases. CDR3 length: 15 residues. The germline V gene has CDR1 SGDLS and CDR2 YYNGEE. Germline trimming cut 4 bases from V and 1 base from J; bases unmatched to any gene: 5. The CDR3 is CASSSRTGSYNEQFF. CDR3 in DNA: TGTGCCAGCAGCTCGCGGACAGGTTCCTACAATGAGCAGTTCTTC.

The CDR3 sequence: CASSEGQGNSYEQYF. For the CDR3, the DNA is TGTGCCAGCAGTGAAGGCCAGGGAAACTCCTACGAGCAGTACTTC. The chain has TRBV6-1 and TRBJ2-7; the D gene is possibly TRBD1 (5 bases). Germline values: CDR1 MNHNS, CDR2 SASEGT. V lost 1 base and J 0 bases, leaving 10 bases between the germline ends. This CDR3 is built from 15 residues.

V gene TRBV19 combines with J gene TRBJ2-1; TRBD1 matches 8 bases. Germline loops: CDR1 LNHDA, CDR2 SQIVND (reference sequence). Germline trimming cut 6 bases from V and 4 bases from J; bases unmatched to any gene: 8. This CDR3 is 15 amino acids long. CDR3 loop: CASRDRTGRYNEQFF. In DNA form, the CDR3 reads TGTGCCAGTAGAGACCGGACAGGGCGGTACAATGAGCAGTTCTTC.

The V gene is TRBV2, the J gene TRBJ2-7; TRBD2 agrees at 8 bases. Germline assignment: CDR1 SNHLY and CDR2 FYNNEI. The CDR3 runs to 13 residues. V was clipped by 6 bases and J by 6 bases; unmatched bases: 7. CDR3 coding DNA: TGTGCCAGCAGCCCCAGCGGGAGCCCCGAGCAGTACTTC. This translates into CASSPSGSPEQYF.

This chain connects TRBV30 to TRBJ2-1, with a weak D call TRBD1 (5 bases). Trimming stripped 4 bases from V and 16 bases from J, with 23 bases between. There are 13 residues in the CDR3. Per the germline V gene, CDR1 is GTSNPN and CDR2 is SVGIG (reference sequence). The CDR3 coding sequence is TGTGCCTGGACCTATTCGAGAGACAGAACCGCCTTCTTC. Its protein is CAWTYSRDRTAFF.

In this sample, this clone turned up a few times. The chain links TRBV7-8 to TRBJ1-4; D might be TRBD1 (6 bases). V lost 5 bases to trimming and J lost 8 bases, with 18 bases between them. Per germline, CDR1 SGHVS and CDR2 FQNEAQ. The CDR3 has 15 amino acids. The CDR3 spells CASSPGRGQGEKLFF. Here the CDR3 DNA reads TGTGCCAGCAGCCCGGGGCGGGGGCAGGGGGAAAAACTGTTTTTT.

The V gene is TRBV5-6, the J gene TRBJ1-5; the match to TRBD1 covers 7 bases. The junction had 5 bases not matched to a gene; V was cut back by 4 bases and J by 1 base. Germline CDR1 is SGHDT and CDR2 is YYEEEE. There are 15 residues in the CDR3. The CDR3 coding sequence is TGTGCCAGCAGCGACAGGGTGGGGAGCAATCAGCCCCAGCATTTT. It specifies CASSDRVGSNQPQHF.